The next 26 T cell receptor beta chains were all read from a single sample in a study of blood T cells in healthy people across ages. Next came a second PCR, run for about 7 to 12 cycles, which used a sample-barcoded 5' primer along with a J-beta primer mix. TCRdb re-called the 5' RACE reads through MiXCR, storing one row per CDR3 protein. The sample has 1.4 million to 1.5 million distinct CDR3 sequences; 42% are singletons. The material sequenced was blood. Source of these receptors: a woman under 30 in good health.

This clonotype was counted between two and nine times. The CDR3 nucleotides are TGTGCCAGCAGTTTACTGGGGACAGGGTCTGGAAACACCATATATTTT. Translating it yields CASSLLGTGSGNTIYF. V and J are TRBV28 and TRBJ1-3; 9 bases map to TRBD1. The germline gives CDR1 MDHEN, CDR2 SYDVKM. V lost 2 bases to trimming and J lost 1 base; unmatched junction nucleotides: 3. This CDR3 has 16 residues. Filled out from reference TRBV28 and TRBJ1-3, the complete variable domain reads DVKVTQSSRYLVKRTGEKVFLECVQDMDHENMFWYRQDPGLGLRLIYFSYDVKMKEKGDIPEGYSVSREKKERFSLILESASTNQTSMYLCASSLLGTGSGNTIYFGEGSWLTVV.

The chain has TRBV27 and TRBJ2-3; 9 bases line up with TRBD2. CDR3 length: 18 amino acids. The V and J ends lost 1 base and 0 bases, in that order; junction bases with no gene match: 8. From germline, CDR1 is MNHEY and CDR2 SMNVEV (reference sequence). CDR3 sequence: CASSLWVAGATSTDTQYF. The CDR3, as DNA: TGTGCCAGCAGTTTATGGGTAGCGGGGGCCACCAGCACAGATACGCAGTATTTT.

This sequence joins TRBV2 and TRBJ1-2; 9 bases map to TRBD1. The CDR3 has 14 residues. The germline CDR1 and CDR2 sequences are SNHLY and FYNNEI. With V trimmed by 7 bases and J by 2 bases, 5 bases remained unmatched. This CDR3 is CASTQGQGNYGYTF. CDR3 nucleotides: TGTGCCAGCACCCAGGGACAGGGAAACTATGGCTACACCTTC.

The table lists this clonotype with a few counts. This chain joins TRBV10-3 and TRBJ1-1, with D possibly TRBD1 on 5 matching bases. The CDR3 covers 16 residues. Per germline, CDR1 ENHRY and CDR2 SYGVKD. The ends were cut back, 3 bases at V and 1 base at J, with 15 bases in the middle. CDR3: CAISDLTSGGNTEAFF. CDR3 DNA sequence: TGTGCCATCAGTGATCTGACCTCTGGGGGGAACACTGAAGCTTTCTTT.

This chain connects TRBV11-2 to TRBJ1-1; D remains unclear. Germline-derived CDR1 and CDR2 are SGHAT and FQNNGV. The CDR3 has 12 amino acids. The V end was cut by 2 bases, the J end by 6 bases, with 7 bases between. CDR3 coding DNA: TGTGCCAGCAGCTTAAGGCCCGCTGAAGCTTTCTTT. This gives the protein CASSLRPAEAFF.

The chain is built from TRBV5-1 and TRBJ1-2, with D perhaps TRBD1 (5 bases). The CDR3 is made up of 13 amino acids. V lost 4 bases to trimming and J lost 3 bases, with 10 bases between them. Germline V gene data show CDR1 as SGHRS and CDR2 as YFSETQ. Here the CDR3 DNA reads TGCGCCAGCAGCGTGGTGGGGCACTATGGCTACACCTTC. Amino acid sequence: CASSVVGHYGYTF.

This clonotype was seen a few times. The chain is built from TRBV7-2 and TRBJ1-4; D remains unclear. There are 15 residues in the CDR3. Trimming removed 1 base at V and 5 bases at J, with 11 bases between. Looked up from germline, CDR1 is SGHTA and CDR2 is FQGNSA. CDR3 region: CASSLGHGKNEKLFF. CDR3 nucleotides: TGTGCCAGCAGCTTAGGTCACGGTAAAAATGAAAAACTGTTTTTT.

This clonotype occurred a few times. The chain joins TRBV4-1 to TRBJ2-7; D is ambiguous. Germline CDR1 reads MGHRA; CDR2 reads YSYEKL. This CDR3 contains 15 residues. The V and J ends lost 0 bases and 3 bases respectively, with 12 bases between them. CDR3 sequence: CASSQDSEQNYEQYF. CDR3 nucleotide sequence: TGCGCCAGCAGCCAAGATTCGGAACAGAACTACGAGCAGTACTTC.

The chain carries TRBV28 and TRBJ2-5, with D perhaps matching TRBD2 (7 bases). V was clipped by 10 bases and J by 2 bases, with 26 bases between them. The CDR3 consists of 17 residues. CDR1 is MDHEN, CDR2 SYDVKM, per germline. This CDR3 reads CAIGAEGGRTPQETQYF. Written as DNA, the CDR3 is TGTGCCATCGGAGCCGAGGGGGGGCGGACACCACAAGAGACCCAGTACTTC.

This clonotype was observed a few times. The rearrangement links TRBV9 to TRBJ2-7, with D tentatively TRBD1 (6 bases). The CDR3 is 15 residues long. V was shortened by 2 bases and J by 0 bases, with 12 bases between the two germline ends. Germline loops: CDR1 SGDLS, CDR2 YYNGEE. Here the CDR3 DNA reads TGTGCCAGCAGCGTTCGACAGGAGAGCTCCTACGAGCAGTACTTC. This sequence encodes CASSVRQESSYEQYF.

This chain uses TRBV29-1 with TRBJ2-1, with D hard to call. The CDR3 extends over 12 amino acids. V was shortened by 6 bases and J by 8 bases, with 14 bases between the two germline ends. The germline CDR1 and CDR2 sequences are SQVTM and ANQGSEA. CDR3 DNA: TGCAGCGTGGGCGGAGCGCCCCATGAGCAGTTCTTC. This gives the protein CSVGGAPHEQFF.

This clonotype has a handful of counts. This sequence joins TRBV9 and TRBJ1-2; 11 bases are shared with TRBD1. Trimming took 3 bases from V and 4 from J; bases not matched to a gene: 5. The germline CDR1 and CDR2 sequences are SGDLS and YYNGEE. The CDR3 has 15 residues. CDR3 bases: TGTGCCAGCAGCGGACCGGGACAGGGGGTCTATGGCTACACCTTC. This translates into CASSGPGQGVYGYTF.

In its sample, this clonotype was seen a few times. The J gene is TRBJ2-3, the V gene TRBV9; 10 bases match TRBD2. V lost 4 bases and J lost 8; bases outside the gene matches: 10. The CDR3 contains 15 residues. CDR1 is SGDLS, CDR2 YYNGEE, per germline. CDR3 bases: TGTGCCAGCAGCACCCACGGGACTAGCGAATTTACGCAGTATTTT. Translated: CASSTHGTSEFTQYF.

This clonotype has only a few counts. The rearrangement links TRBV20-1 to TRBJ2-3, with 10 bases lining up with TRBD1. Germline V lookup: CDR1 DFQATT, CDR2 SNEGSKA (reference sequence). The length of the CDR3 is 14 residues. J gave up 1 base and V 5 bases, and 3 bases lay outside the gene matches. The CDR3 loop reads CSAAGTGGTDTQYF. The CDR3 DNA reads TGCAGTGCTGCCGGGACAGGGGGCACAGATACGCAGTATTTT.

The V call is TRBV20-1, the J call TRBJ2-1; D is possibly TRBD1 (6 bases). V was clipped by 3 bases and J by 7 bases, with 19 bases between them. The CDR3 loop spans 15 amino acids. Germline V lookup: CDR1 DFQATT, CDR2 SNEGSKA (reference sequence). This CDR3 reads CSASETGRGGNEQFF. As DNA, the CDR3 is TGCAGTGCTAGCGAGACAGGCAGGGGCGGGAATGAGCAGTTCTTC.

This clonotype has more than one count but fewer than ten. As DNA, the CDR3 is TGTGCCAGCATCCTAGCGGGGGGTTACAATGAGCAGTTCTTC. Its translation: CASILAGGYNEQFF. This chain connects TRBV5-5 to TRBJ2-1; TRBD2 matches at 11 bases. V lost 6 bases and J lost 4; bases outside the gene matches: 3. This CDR3 contains 14 residues. Germline V gene lookup returns CDR1 SGHKS and CDR2 YYEKEE (reference sequence).

The genes are TRBV7-2 and TRBJ2-1; 11 nucleotides line up with TRBD2. With V trimmed by 5 bases and J by 7 bases, 4 bases remained unmatched. This CDR3 has 14 amino acids. Germline V gene data show CDR1 as SGHTA and CDR2 as FQGNSA. Here the CDR3 reads CASSKGTSGNEQFF. The CDR3 DNA sequence: TGTGCCAGCAGCAAAGGGACTAGCGGAAATGAGCAGTTCTTC.

The chain has TRBV4-2 and TRBJ2-3; 12 nucleotides match TRBD2. Germline V gives CDR1 LGHNA, CDR2 YNFKEQ. With V trimmed by 5 bases and J by 0 bases, 9 bases remained unmatched. There are 18 residues in the CDR3. Here the CDR3 reads CASSKTSGRTSSTDTQYF. The CDR3 coding sequence is TGTGCCAGCAGCAAAACTAGCGGGAGGACCTCTAGCACAGATACGCAGTATTTT.

This sequence joins TRBV2 and TRBJ1-2; TRBD1 matches 7 bases. Per the germline V gene, CDR1 is SNHLY and CDR2 is FYNNEI. The junction had 7 bases not matched to a gene; V was cut back by 4 bases and J by 5 bases. There are 14 residues in the CDR3. CDR3 in DNA: TGTGCCAGCAGTGGACAGGGATTTGGGTATGGCTACACCTTC. Its translation: CASSGQGFGYGYTF.

The chain uses TRBV20-1 and TRBJ2-3; no definite D call. The V gene lost 1 base and the J gene lost 1 base, with 12 bases spanning the gap. CDR3 length equals 15 residues. Per the germline V gene, CDR1 is DFQATT and CDR2 is SNEGSKA (reference sequence). CDR3 region: CSARGQTWRTDTQYF. As DNA, the CDR3 is TGCAGTGCTAGAGGGCAGACCTGGCGCACAGATACGCAGTATTTT.

This clonotype was seen more than once but under ten times. This chain links TRBV15 with TRBJ2-3; 10 bases align to TRBD2. Unmatched junction bases numbered 9, after V lost 1 base and J lost 5 bases. The CDR3 contains 17 residues. Germline lookup yields CDR1 LNHNV and CDR2 YYDKDF (reference sequence). The CDR3 spells CATSRAQAGGRKDTQYF. For the CDR3, the DNA is TGTGCCACCAGCAGAGCCCAAGCGGGAGGGCGGAAAGATACGCAGTATTTT. The full variable domain, rest sourced from reference TRBV15 and TRBJ2-3, is DAMVIQNPRYQVTQFGKPVTLSCSQTLNHNVMYWYQQKSSQAPKLLFHYYDKDFNNEADTPDNFQSRRPNTSFCFLDIRSPGLGDTAMYLCATSRAQAGGRKDTQYFGPGTRLTVL.

Many counts were recorded for this clonotype. The chain employs TRBV29-1 and TRBJ2-7; 10 bases are shared with TRBD1. Germline V lookup: CDR1 SQVTM, CDR2 ANQGSEA. Trimming at V came to 3 bases and at J to 7 bases, leaving 3 bases not matched to a gene. The CDR3 covers 12 residues. The CDR3 protein is CSVDGTGEEQYF. CDR3 in DNA: TGCAGCGTTGACGGGACAGGGGAAGAGCAGTACTTC.

V gene TRBV12-3 or TRBV12-4 combines with J gene TRBJ1-2, with a possible D match to TRBD1 (5 bases). The length of the CDR3 is 14 residues. Trimming took 8 bases from V and 5 from J, leaving 18 bases between them. The CDR3 DNA reads TGTGCCAGCGGCTGGACGGGGGAGAGGTATGGCTACACCTTC. Its translation is CASGWTGERYGYTF.

This chain connects TRBV20-1 to TRBJ2-7; no firm D call. The CDR3 covers 12 residues. The ends were cut back, 1 base at V and 3 bases at J, with 7 bases in the middle. CDR1 is DFQATT and CDR2 is SNEGSKA in the germline V gene (reference sequence). CDR3 bases: TGCAGTGCTAGAGTTGGCCTCTACGAGCAGTACTTC. Its protein is CSARVGLYEQYF.

The chain combines TRBV20-1 with TRBJ2-2, with 12 bases aligning to TRBD2. This CDR3 is 17 amino acids long. The ends lost 5 bases at V and 2 bases at J; junction bases unmatched: 9. Germline V gene sequence: CDR1 DFQATT, CDR2 SNEGSKA (reference sequence). The CDR3 spells CSARILAGGGNTGELFF. The DNA for the CDR3 is TGCAGTGCTCGCATACTAGCGGGGGGTGGTAACACCGGGGAGCTGTTTTTT.

V is TRBV15 and J is TRBJ1-5; D perhaps matches TRBD1 (5 bases). The CDR3 is 15 amino acids. Germline CDR1 LNHNV, CDR2 YYDKDF (reference sequence). With 0 bases removed from V and 6 bases from J, the gap between germline ends came to 12 bases. Here the CDR3 reads CATSRDLGLGQPQHF. The CDR3 DNA is TGTGCCACCAGCAGAGATTTGGGACTCGGTCAGCCCCAGCATTTT.